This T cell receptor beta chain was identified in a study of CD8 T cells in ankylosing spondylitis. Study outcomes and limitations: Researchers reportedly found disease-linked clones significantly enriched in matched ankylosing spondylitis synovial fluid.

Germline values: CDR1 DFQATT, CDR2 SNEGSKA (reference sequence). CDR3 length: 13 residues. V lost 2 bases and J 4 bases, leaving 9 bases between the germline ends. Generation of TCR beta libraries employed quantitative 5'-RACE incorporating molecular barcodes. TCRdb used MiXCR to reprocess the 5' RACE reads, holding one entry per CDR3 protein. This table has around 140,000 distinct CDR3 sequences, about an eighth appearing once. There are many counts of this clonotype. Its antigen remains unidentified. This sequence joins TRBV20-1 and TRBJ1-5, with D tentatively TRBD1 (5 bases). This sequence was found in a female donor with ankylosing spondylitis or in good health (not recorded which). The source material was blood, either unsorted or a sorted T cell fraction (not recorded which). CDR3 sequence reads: CSARQDRNQPQHF. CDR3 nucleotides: TGCAGTGCTAGACAAGACAGAAATCAGCCCCAGCATTTT.